This T cell receptor (beta chain) was captured in a study of shared clonotypes between healthy human individuals. Germline V lookup: CDR1 SGDLS, CDR2 YYNGEE. The CDR3 extends over 15 amino acids. Trimming cost V 4 bases and J 3 bases, with 13 bases left between them. The authors split each subset's genomic DNA evenly across several immunoSEQ plates. Sequencing used immunoSEQ multiplex PCR; TCRdb keeps in-frame clones, though not all of them. This table holds over 750,000 clones, about 96% found once. Points from the study as a whole: Lower generation probabilities were found for non-shared clonotypes than for those shared by all four donors.

Worth noting for this clone: Antigen specificity is unknown.

Naive-designated CD8 cells lacked CD45RO, were positively enriched for CCR7, and omitted terminally differentiated effector memory CD45RA+ cells. Donors were healthy HIV-negative adults without recent acute infections or vaccinations. Sequencing was done on a sample of naive CD8+ T cells sorted from blood. This chain connects TRBV9 to TRBJ1-4; D is ambiguous. The sequence derives from a man younger than 45 in good health. CDR3 in amino acids: CASSPYSRANEKLFF. For the CDR3, the DNA is TGTGCCAGCAGCCCCTACAGTCGAGCTAATGAAAAACTGTTTTTT.